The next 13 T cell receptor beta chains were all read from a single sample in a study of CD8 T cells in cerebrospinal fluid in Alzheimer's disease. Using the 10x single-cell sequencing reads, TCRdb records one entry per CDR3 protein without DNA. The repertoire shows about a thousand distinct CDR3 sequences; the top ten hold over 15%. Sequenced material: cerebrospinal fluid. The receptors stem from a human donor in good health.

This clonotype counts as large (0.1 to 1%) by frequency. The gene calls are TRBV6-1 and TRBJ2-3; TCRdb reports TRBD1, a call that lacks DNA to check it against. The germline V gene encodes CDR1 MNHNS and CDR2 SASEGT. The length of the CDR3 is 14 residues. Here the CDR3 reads CASFRTGSTDTQYF.

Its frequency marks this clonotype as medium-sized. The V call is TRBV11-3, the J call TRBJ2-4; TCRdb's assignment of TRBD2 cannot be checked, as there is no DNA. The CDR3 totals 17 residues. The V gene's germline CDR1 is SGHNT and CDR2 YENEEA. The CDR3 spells CASSYSRRLIAKNIQYF.

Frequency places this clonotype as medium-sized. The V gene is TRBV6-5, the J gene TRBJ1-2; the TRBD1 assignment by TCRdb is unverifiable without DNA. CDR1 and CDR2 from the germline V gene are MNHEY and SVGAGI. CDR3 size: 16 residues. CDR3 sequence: CASSYSGTKVNYGYTF.

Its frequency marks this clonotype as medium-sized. This CDR3 is CASRHSGQAAGEQYF. The rearrangement links TRBV6-2 or TRBV6-3 to TRBJ2-7; TCRdb's D call, TRBD1, is unchecked because there is no DNA. CDR1 MNHEY and CDR2 SVGEGT come from the germline V gene. The CDR3 totals 15 residues.

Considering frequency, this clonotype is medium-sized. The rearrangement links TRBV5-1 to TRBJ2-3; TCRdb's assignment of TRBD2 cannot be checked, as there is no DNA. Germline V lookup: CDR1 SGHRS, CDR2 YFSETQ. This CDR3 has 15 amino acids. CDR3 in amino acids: CASSLLAGGPDTQYF.

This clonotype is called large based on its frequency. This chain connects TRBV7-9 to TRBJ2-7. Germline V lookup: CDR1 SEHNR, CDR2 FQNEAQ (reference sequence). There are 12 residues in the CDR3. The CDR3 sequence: CASSLGDYRTYF.

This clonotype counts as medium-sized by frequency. The CDR3 loop is CASSPLPRNTEAFF. This chain joins TRBV18 and TRBJ1-1. The CDR3 spans 14 residues. In germline, CDR1 is KGHSH, CDR2 LQKENI.

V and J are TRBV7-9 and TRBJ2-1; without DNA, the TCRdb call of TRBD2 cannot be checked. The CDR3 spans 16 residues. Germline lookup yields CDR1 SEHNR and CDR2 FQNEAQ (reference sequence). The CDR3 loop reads CASSSLTSGRRDEQFF.

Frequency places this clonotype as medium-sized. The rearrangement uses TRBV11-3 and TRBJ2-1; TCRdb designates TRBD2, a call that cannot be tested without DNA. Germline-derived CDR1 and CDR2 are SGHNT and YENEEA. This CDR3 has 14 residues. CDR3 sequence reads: CASSLGTRSSDPFF.

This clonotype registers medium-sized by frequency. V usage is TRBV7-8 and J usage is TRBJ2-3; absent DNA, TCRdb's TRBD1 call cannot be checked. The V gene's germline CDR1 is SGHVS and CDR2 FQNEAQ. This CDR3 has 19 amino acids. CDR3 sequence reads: CASSYIPTLDRSSTDTQYF.

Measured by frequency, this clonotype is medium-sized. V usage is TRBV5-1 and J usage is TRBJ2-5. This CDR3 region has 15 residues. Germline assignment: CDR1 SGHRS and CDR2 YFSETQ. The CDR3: CASSLPTVVTETQYF. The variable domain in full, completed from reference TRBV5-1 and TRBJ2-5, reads KAGVTQTPRYLIKTRGQQVTLSCSPISGHRSVSWYQQTPGQGLQFLFEYFSETQRNKGNFPGRFSGRQFSNSRSEMNVSTLELGDSALYLCASSLPTVVTETQYFGPGTRLLVL.

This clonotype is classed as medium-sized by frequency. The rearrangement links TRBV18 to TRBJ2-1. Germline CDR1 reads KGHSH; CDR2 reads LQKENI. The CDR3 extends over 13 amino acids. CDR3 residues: CASSPQLGSEQFF.

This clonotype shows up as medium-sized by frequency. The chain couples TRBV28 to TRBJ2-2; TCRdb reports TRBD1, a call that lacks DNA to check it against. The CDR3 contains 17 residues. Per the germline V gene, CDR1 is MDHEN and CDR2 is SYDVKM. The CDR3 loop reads CASSYSPGTGVSGELFF.